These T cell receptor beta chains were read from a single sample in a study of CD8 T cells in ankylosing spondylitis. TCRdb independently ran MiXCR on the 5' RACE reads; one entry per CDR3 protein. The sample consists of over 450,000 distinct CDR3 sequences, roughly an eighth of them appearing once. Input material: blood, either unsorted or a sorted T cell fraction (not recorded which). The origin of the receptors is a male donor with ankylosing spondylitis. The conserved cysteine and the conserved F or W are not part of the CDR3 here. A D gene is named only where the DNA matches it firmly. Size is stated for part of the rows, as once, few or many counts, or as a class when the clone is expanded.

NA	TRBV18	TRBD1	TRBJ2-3	ASSGGTGISDTQY
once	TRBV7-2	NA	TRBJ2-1	ASSVVRGTRVYNEQF
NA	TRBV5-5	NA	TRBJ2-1	ASSSRRETHNEQF
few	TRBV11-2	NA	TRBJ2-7	ASSLVAERRYEQY
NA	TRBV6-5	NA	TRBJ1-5	ASSYSFLDPQH
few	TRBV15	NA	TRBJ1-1	ATTAVENTEAF
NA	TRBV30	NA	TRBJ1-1	AWSPGPTSEAF
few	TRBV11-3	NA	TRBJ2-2	ASSIAISNTGELF
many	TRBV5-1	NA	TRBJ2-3	ASSSSGASTDTQY
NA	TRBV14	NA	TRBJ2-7	ASSRRAKSLGEQY
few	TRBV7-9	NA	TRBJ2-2	ASSLGAGHTGELF
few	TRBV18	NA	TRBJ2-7	ASSRGQPNFSYEQY